This T cell receptor beta chain was captured in a study of PD-1 blockade in classical Hodgkin lymphoma. The wider study: Every 2 weeks, patients got 3 mg/kg intravenous nivolumab.

The length of the CDR3 is 13 residues. From germline, CDR1 is SGHVS and CDR2 FQNEAQ. V shed 3 bases and J shed 5 bases, with 11 bases lying between them. Time point given: cycle 4 day 1 (C4D1), after around six weeks of nivolumab. All the patients suffered relapse after autologous stem cell transplantation, and brentuximab vedotin exposure differed. With respect to this clone: What it recognizes is unknown.

Repertoires were generated with immunoSEQ multiplex PCR, while TCRdb's copy carries only in-frame clones and drops some. The table records some 90,000 clones, about 77% of them present only once. The study's findings and limits: Complete responders matched newly diagnosed patients in baseline diversity. TCR diversity in CD4+, not CD8+, cells rose significantly by C4D1. When set against healthy donors, newly diagnosed patients were reported to show lower baseline TCR diversity.

Sequences were derived from peripheral blood mononuclear cells (PBMCs), sampled before the fourth cycle of nivolumab. This clonotype originated in a human donor with classical Hodgkin lymphoma. The chain has TRBV7-8 and TRBJ2-7; no clear D gene. As DNA, the CDR3 is TGTGCCAGCAGCTTTCGGAGTATCGACGAGCAGTACTTC. Its protein is CASSFRSIDEQYF.